These 26 T cell receptor beta chains were all obtained from the same sample, sequenced in a study of T cell responses to AZD1222 COVID-19 vaccine. Only in-frame clones appear in the TCRdb table, and some are missing; sequencing was by immunoSEQ multiplex PCR. Of 70,000 to 90,000 clones in the sample, roughly 91% are singletons; the top ten hold more than 15%. Sequenced here: peripheral blood, sampled 28 days after the second AZD1222 dose. The receptors were gathered from an adult who received the AZD1222 COVID-19 vaccine.

Here the CDR3 reads CASSQDLAGPWEQFF. The CDR3 DNA is TGCGCCAGCAGCCAAGATCTCGCAGGGCCATGGGAGCAGTTCTTC. The chain employs TRBV4-1 and TRBJ2-1; D may be TRBD1 (5 bases). This CDR3 has 15 amino acids. Germline V gives CDR1 MGHRA, CDR2 YSYEKL. Trimming took off 0 bases at V and 10 bases at J, with 16 bases between the two ends.

The rearrangement uses TRBV7-9 and TRBJ2-2; no firm D call. Trimming took 5 bases from V and 0 from J, leaving 19 bases between them. The CDR3 totals 18 residues. The germline V gene has CDR1 SEHNR and CDR2 FQNEAQ (reference sequence). CDR3 amino acids: CASSPPLRRTANTGELFF. CDR3 nucleotide sequence: TGTGCCAGCAGCCCTCCACTCCGACGAACAGCGAACACCGGGGAGCTGTTTTTT.

The rearrangement links TRBV10-3 to TRBJ2-7; D is unclear. Trimming stripped 2 bases from V and 0 bases from J, with 5 bases between. The CDR3 length is 13 residues. Germline loops: CDR1 ENHRY, CDR2 SYGVKD. CDR3: CAISEESSYEQYF. The CDR3 nucleotides are TGTGCCATCAGTGAGGAAAGCTCCTACGAGCAGTACTTC.

This rearrangement joins TRBV15 to TRBJ1-2; D ambiguous. V gave up 5 bases and J gave up 0 bases, with 13 bases separating them. CDR3 length equals 15 residues. CDR1 and CDR2 from the germline V gene are LNHNV and YYDKDF (reference sequence). The CDR3 bases are TGTGCCACCAGCTTGGCGGTCTTTGCTAACTATGGCTACACCTTC. Translating it yields CATSLAVFANYGYTF.

This clone has a single count. The chain is built from TRBV18 and TRBJ1-4, with unresolved D. Germline values: CDR1 KGHSH, CDR2 LQKENI. The CDR3 sequence is 16 residues long. V shed 6 bases and J shed 5 bases, with 19 bases lying between them. This CDR3 is CASSHGAPDRNEKLFF. The CDR3 region has the DNA TGTGCCAGCTCCCACGGTGCACCGGACCGGAATGAAAAACTGTTTTTT.

This chain connects TRBV19 to TRBJ1-3; D perhaps matches TRBD1 (5 bases). CDR3 length: 15 residues. Trimming left V 6 bases short and J 4 bases short, with 16 bases between. Germline CDR1 is LNHDA and CDR2 is SQIVND (reference sequence). The CDR3 nucleotides are TGTGCCAGTAGCCCGGTAGCAGGGCGCGGAAACACCATATATTTT. Translated, it gives CASSPVAGRGNTIYF. The full variable domain, with the rest looked up from reference TRBV19 and TRBJ1-3, is DGGITQSPKYLFRKEGQNVTLSCEQNLNHDAMYWYRQDPGQGLRLIYYSQIVNDFQKGDIAEGYSVSREKKESFPLTVTSAQKNPTAFYLCASSPVAGRGNTIYFGEGSWLTVV.

This clone was recorded once. The rearrangement joins TRBV30 to TRBJ1-3; 7 bases line up with TRBD1. From germline, CDR1 is GTSNPN and CDR2 SVGIG (reference sequence). The CDR3 has 15 amino acids. V was pared by 3 bases and J by 4 bases, with 9 bases of the junction left unmatched. The CDR3 nucleotides are TGTGCCTGGAGCAGGGAGGGGGCCTCGGGAAACACCATATATTTT. Translated, it gives CAWSREGASGNTIYF.

The chain joins TRBV10-1 to TRBJ1-1; 8 positions match TRBD1. The germline V gene encodes CDR1 WNHNN and CDR2 SYGVQD (reference sequence). The V and J ends lost 3 bases and 6 bases, in that order; junction bases with no gene match: 3. The CDR3 sequence is 13 residues long. The CDR3 region has the DNA TGCGCCAGCAGTGACCCGGACAGGGCTGAAGCTTTCTTT. This sequence encodes CASSDPDRAEAFF.

This rearrangement joins TRBV30 to TRBJ2-1; D might be TRBD1 or TRBD2, each matching 6 bases. V lost 0 bases to trimming and J lost 10 bases, with 10 bases between them. The CDR3 is 12 amino acids. Germline V lookup: CDR1 GTSNPN, CDR2 SVGIG (reference sequence). The CDR3 coding sequence is TGTGCCTGGAGTGTTGGGGGGCACGAGCAGTTCTTC. This encodes CAWSVGGHEQFF. The full variable domain, with the rest looked up from reference TRBV30 and TRBJ2-1, is SQTIHQWPATLVQPVGSPLSLECTVEGTSNPNLYWYRQAAGRGLQLLFYSVGIGQISSEVPQNLSASRPQDRQFILSSKKLLLSDSGFYLCAWSVGGHEQFFGPGTRLTVL.

V is TRBV12-3 or TRBV12-4 and J is TRBJ2-3; D not certain. The length of the CDR3 is 13 residues. Trimming removed 4 bases from V and 6 bases from J, with 11 bases in between. CDR3 DNA: TGTGCCAGCAGTTCGGGCGTGTCGGATACGCAGTATTTT. Amino acid sequence: CASSSGVSDTQYF.

This clone has just one count. The V gene is TRBV7-2, the J gene TRBJ2-7; no clear D gene. Germline V gene data show CDR1 as SGHTA and CDR2 as FQGNSA. V lost 4 bases to trimming and J lost 2 bases, with 15 bases between them. This CDR3 is built from 15 residues. CDR3 region: CASSSSHTTTYEQYF. As DNA, the CDR3 is TGTGCCAGCAGCTCAAGCCACACCACTACCTACGAGCAGTACTTC. The full variable domain, rest sourced from reference TRBV7-2 and TRBJ2-7, is GAGVSQSPSNKVTEKGKDVELRCDPISGHTALYWYRQSLGQGLEFLIYFQGNSAPDKSGLPSDRFSAERTGGSVSTLTIQRTQQEDSAVYLCASSSSHTTTYEQYFGPGTRLTVT.

This chain connects TRBV18 to TRBJ1-2, with a tentative D call TRBD1 (6 bases). Trimming took off 2 bases at V and 6 bases at J, with 16 bases between the two ends. This CDR3 is built from 15 residues. Germline CDR1 reads KGHSH; CDR2 reads LQKENI. The CDR3 loop is CASSPAGGLKNGYTF. In DNA form, the CDR3 reads TGTGCCAGCTCACCAGCGGGGGGCCTAAAGAATGGCTACACCTTC.

This sequence joins TRBV5-6 and TRBJ1-3; 7 bases fit TRBD1. Germline CDR1 SGHDT, CDR2 YYEEEE. Trimming cost V 0 bases and J 0 bases; bases outside gene matches: 3. This CDR3 has 16 residues. CDR3 in amino acids: CASSLGGQNSGNTIYF. CDR3 DNA sequence: TGTGCCAGCAGCTTGGGGGGACAGAACTCTGGAAACACCATATATTTT. Full variable domain (missing parts from reference TRBV5-6 and TRBJ1-3): DAGVTQSPTHLIKTRGQQVTLRCSPKSGHDTVSWYQQALGQGPQFIFQYYEEEERQRGNFPDRFSGHQFPNYSSELNVNALLLGDSALYLCASSLGGQNSGNTIYFGEGSWLTVV.

The count of this clone is one. The rearrangement joins TRBV7-2 to TRBJ2-3; possible D gene TRBD2, 7 bases. CDR3 length equals 18 residues. Trimming removed 1 base at V and 0 bases at J, with 17 bases between. Germline-derived CDR1 and CDR2 are SGHTA and FQGNSA. The CDR3 reads CASSLGRRGGSSTDTQYF. Here the CDR3 DNA reads TGTGCCAGCAGCTTAGGGAGGCGCGGGGGCTCAAGCACAGATACGCAGTATTTT. The full variable domain, in which reference TRBV7-2 and TRBJ2-3 provide the parts outside the CDR3, is GAGVSQSPSNKVTEKGKDVELRCDPISGHTALYWYRQSLGQGLEFLIYFQGNSAPDKSGLPSDRFSAERTGGSVSTLTIQRTQQEDSAVYLCASSLGRRGGSSTDTQYFGPGTRLTVL.

The V and J genes are TRBV7-8 and TRBJ1-3, with TRBD1 as a possible D gene (5 bases). The germline V gene encodes CDR1 SGHVS and CDR2 FQNEAQ. V lost 3 bases and J lost 4, with 10 bases in between. The CDR3 is 14 amino acids. The CDR3 loop reads CASSFSEGGNTIYF. In nucleotides, the CDR3 is TGTGCCAGCAGCTTTAGCGAGGGGGGAAACACCATATATTTT.

The chain has TRBV2 and TRBJ1-2; 7 nucleotides match TRBD1. CDR3 length: 17 residues. Per the germline V gene, CDR1 is SNHLY and CDR2 is FYNNEI. V was clipped by 5 bases and J by 2 bases; unmatched bases: 14. This chain's CDR3 is CASSPRAGGPSNYGYTF. The CDR3 bases are TGTGCCAGCAGTCCAAGGGCAGGGGGGCCCTCAAACTATGGCTACACCTTC.

The J gene is TRBJ1-4, the V gene TRBV25-1; 7 bases align to TRBD1. This CDR3 is built from 15 residues. Unmatched junction bases numbered 8, after V lost 3 bases and J lost 7 bases. From germline, CDR1 is MGHDK and CDR2 SYGVNS. The CDR3 DNA sequence: TGTGCCAGCAGTGATAGTAGGGGGCTGGGTGAAAAACTGTTTTTT. It codes for CASSDSRGLGEKLFF.

The CDR3 here is CSAGENGYTF. CDR3 nucleotides: TGCAGCGCAGGGGAGAATGGCTACACCTTC. This chain connects TRBV29-1 to TRBJ1-2; possibly TRBD1 for D (6 bases). CDR3 size: 10 residues. Trimming left V 7 bases short and J 6 bases short, with 9 bases between. Per the germline V gene, CDR1 is SQVTM and CDR2 is ANQGSEA.

This chain connects TRBV27 to TRBJ2-3; the match to TRBD2 covers 8 bases. The V and J ends lost 5 bases and 5 bases, in that order; junction bases with no gene match: 6. Germline values: CDR1 MNHEY, CDR2 SMNVEV (reference sequence). The CDR3 extends over 14 amino acids. The CDR3 DNA is TGTGCCAGCAGTGAGGGACTAGAAGGAGATACGCAGTATTTT. Translation gives CASSEGLEGDTQYF.

The chain joins TRBV6-5 to TRBJ1-1, with a weak D call TRBD1 (6 bases). Germline CDR1 MNHEY, CDR2 SVGAGI. V was pared by 5 bases and J by 1 base, with 14 bases between. This CDR3 contains 15 residues. The CDR3 protein is CASSLGHRANTEAFF. CDR3 nucleotides: TGTGCCAGCAGTCTTGGGCACAGGGCGAACACTGAAGCTTTCTTT.

This clone was seen only a few times. CDR3 in DNA: TGTGCCTGGAGTGCGGGACAGGCTTTCACGTACTTC. Amino acids: CAWSAGQAFTYF. The chain recombines TRBV30 with TRBJ2-7, with 8 bases identical to TRBD1. This CDR3 has 12 residues. Germline V gene sequence: CDR1 GTSNPN, CDR2 SVGIG (reference sequence). The ends lost 1 base at V and 12 bases at J; junction bases unmatched: 8.

In this sample, this clone turned up once. The chain combines TRBV28 with TRBJ1-2; D is uncertain. The CDR3 totals 15 residues. Germline V gene sequence: CDR1 MDHEN, CDR2 SYDVKM. The V end lost 4 bases, the J end lost 1 base, and 13 bases lay between the germline ends. As DNA, the CDR3 is TGTGCCAGCAGTTCAACATCTATCGTTAACTATGGCTACACCTTC. Translated, it gives CASSSTSIVNYGYTF.

The chain joins TRBV5-1 to TRBJ1-1; no clear D gene. The V gene's germline CDR1 is SGHRS and CDR2 YFSETQ. V dropped 2 bases and J dropped 4 bases, with 12 bases sitting between them. The CDR3 loop spans 14 amino acids. The CDR3 spells CASSFGGGRTEAFF. The CDR3 bases are TGCGCCAGCAGCTTTGGTGGCGGACGCACTGAAGCTTTCTTT.

The chain uses TRBV4-2 and TRBJ1-6; 7 bases map to TRBD1. Germline values: CDR1 LGHNA, CDR2 YNFKEQ. The CDR3 spans 15 residues. The V segment lost 1 base and the J segment 6 bases; nucleotides outside the gene matches: 3. CDR3 DNA: TGTGCCAGCAGCCAAGCGAGGGGGCTTAATTCACCCCTCCACTTT. Amino acid sequence: CASSQARGLNSPLHF.

J is TRBJ1-2 and V is TRBV28, with no clear D. CDR1 and CDR2 from the germline V gene are MDHEN and SYDVKM. The V gene lost 1 base and the J gene lost 6 bases, with 6 bases spanning the gap. The length of the CDR3 is 12 residues. Here the CDR3 DNA reads TGTGCCAGCAGTTTATATCGCGATGGCTACACCTTC. Its protein is CASSLYRDGYTF.

A word on this clone: Additional DNA sequences in this sample encode the identical CDR3. This chain connects TRBV29-1 to TRBJ1-1; TRBD1 agrees at 8 bases. The V segment lost 7 bases and the J segment 3 bases; nucleotides outside the gene matches: 4. Germline lookup yields CDR1 SQVTM and CDR2 ANQGSEA. This CDR3 spans 12 amino acids. The CDR3 nucleotides are TGCAGCGCCCTGACAGGGGACACTGAAGCTTTCTTT. This encodes CSALTGDTEAFF. Full variable domain (rest looked up from reference TRBV29-1 and TRBJ1-1): SAVISQKPSRDICQRGTSLTIQCQVDSQVTMMFWYRQQPGQSLTLIATANQGSEATYESGFVIDKFPISRPNLTFSTLTVSNMSPEDSSIYLCSALTGDTEAFFGQGTRLTVV.